This TCR beta chain was obtained from a study of control samples from healthy donors and cancer patients. As regards this clone: The sample contains more than one DNA sequence encoding this CDR3.

TCRdb's copy holds only in-frame clones and misses some; the assay was immunoSEQ multiplex PCR. In the table there are roughly 69,000 clones, around 87% of which are singletons. This CDR3 has 11 residues. Germline CDR1 and CDR2: SGHDT and YYEEEE. V lost 2 bases to trimming and J lost 5 bases, with 4 bases between them. The specimen was PBMCs. The chain joins TRBV5-6 to TRBJ2-5; the D is unclear. This sequence was found in a woman in her fifties or sixties with head and neck cancer. In DNA form, the CDR3 reads TGTGCCAGCAGCTTCGGGGAGACCCAGTACTTC. Amino acids: CASSFGETQYF. Full variable domain (rest looked up from reference TRBV5-6 and TRBJ2-5): DAGVTQSPTHLIKTRGQQVTLRCSPKSGHDTVSWYQQALGQGPQFIFQYYEEEERQRGNFPDRFSGHQFPNYSSELNVNALLLGDSALYLCASSFGETQYFGPGTRLLVL.